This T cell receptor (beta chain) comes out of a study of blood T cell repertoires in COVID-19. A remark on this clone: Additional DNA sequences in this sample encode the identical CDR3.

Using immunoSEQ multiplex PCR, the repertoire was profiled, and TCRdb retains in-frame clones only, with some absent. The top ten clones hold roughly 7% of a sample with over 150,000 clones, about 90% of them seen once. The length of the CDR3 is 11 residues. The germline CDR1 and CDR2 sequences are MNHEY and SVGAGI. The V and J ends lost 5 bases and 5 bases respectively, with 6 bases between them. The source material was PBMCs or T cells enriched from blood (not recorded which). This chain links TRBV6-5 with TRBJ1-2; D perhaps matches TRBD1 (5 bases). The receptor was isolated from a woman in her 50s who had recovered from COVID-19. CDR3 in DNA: TGTGCCAGCAGTCAGGGTTATGGCTACACCTTC. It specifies CASSQGYGYTF.